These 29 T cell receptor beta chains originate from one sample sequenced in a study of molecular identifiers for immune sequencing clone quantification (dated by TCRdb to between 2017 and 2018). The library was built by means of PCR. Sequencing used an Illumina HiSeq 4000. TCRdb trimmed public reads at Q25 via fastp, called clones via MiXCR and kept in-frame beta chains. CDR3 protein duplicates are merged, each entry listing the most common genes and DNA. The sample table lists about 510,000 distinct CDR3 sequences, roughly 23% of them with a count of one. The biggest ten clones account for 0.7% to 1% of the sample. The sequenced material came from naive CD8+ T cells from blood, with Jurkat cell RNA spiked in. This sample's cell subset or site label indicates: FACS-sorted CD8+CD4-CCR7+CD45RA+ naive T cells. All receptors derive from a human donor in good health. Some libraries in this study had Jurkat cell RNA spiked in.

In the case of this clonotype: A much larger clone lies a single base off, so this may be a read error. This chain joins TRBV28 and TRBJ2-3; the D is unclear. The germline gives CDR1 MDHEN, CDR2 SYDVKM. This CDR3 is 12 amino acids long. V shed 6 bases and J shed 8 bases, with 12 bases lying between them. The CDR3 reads CASRPHSGTQYF. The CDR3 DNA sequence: TGTGCCAGCAGACCGCATTCAGGTACGCAGTATTTT.

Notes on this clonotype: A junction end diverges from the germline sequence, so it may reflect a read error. Here the CDR3 DNA reads TGTGCCAGCAGTTACTCGATAGGGGGACTAGCGGGAGGGCCCCTCACAGATACGCAGTCTTTT. Its protein is CASSYSIGGLAGGPLTDTQSF. The rearrangement joins TRBV6-5 to TRBJ2-3, with TRBD2 matching 16 bases. This CDR3 is built from 21 residues. Germline V gives CDR1 MNHEY, CDR2 SVGAGI.

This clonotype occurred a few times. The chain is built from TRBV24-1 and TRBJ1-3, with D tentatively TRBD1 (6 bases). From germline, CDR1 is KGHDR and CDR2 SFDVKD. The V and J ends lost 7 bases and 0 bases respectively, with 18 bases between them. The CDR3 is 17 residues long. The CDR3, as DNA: TGTGCCACCAGGGACGGGACAAACCGTTTCTCTGGAAACACCATATATTTT. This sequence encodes CATRDGTNRFSGNTIYF.

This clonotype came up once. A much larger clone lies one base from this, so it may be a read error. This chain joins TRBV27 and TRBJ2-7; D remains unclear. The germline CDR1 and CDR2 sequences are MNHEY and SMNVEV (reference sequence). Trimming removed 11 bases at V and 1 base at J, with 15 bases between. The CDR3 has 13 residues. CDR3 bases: TGTGCCGCCCGTCCTGCGCAGTCCTACGAGCAGTACTTC. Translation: CAARPAQSYEQYF.

The CDR3 DNA is TGTGCCAGCAGCTGGTCCACTGACATGAACACTGAAGCTTTCTTT. It specifies CASSWSTDMNTEAFF. The chain employs TRBV5-4 and TRBJ1-1; D unresolved. CDR1 is SGHNT and CDR2 is YYREEE in the germline V gene (reference sequence). Deletions cut 3 bases from V and 0 bases from J, with 12 bases between. There are 15 residues in the CDR3.

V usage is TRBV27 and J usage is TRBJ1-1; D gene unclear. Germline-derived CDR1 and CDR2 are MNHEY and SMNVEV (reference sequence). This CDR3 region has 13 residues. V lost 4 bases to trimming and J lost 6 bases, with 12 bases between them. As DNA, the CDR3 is TGTGCCAGCAGTTCACTAGGAGCGTCTGAAGCTTTCTTT. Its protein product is CASSSLGASEAFF.

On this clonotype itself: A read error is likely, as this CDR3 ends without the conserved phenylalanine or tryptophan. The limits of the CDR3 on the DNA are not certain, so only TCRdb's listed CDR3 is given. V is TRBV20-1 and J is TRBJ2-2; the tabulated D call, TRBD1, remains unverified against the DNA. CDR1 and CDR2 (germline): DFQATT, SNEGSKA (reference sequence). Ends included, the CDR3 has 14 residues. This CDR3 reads CSARGGTAGERLRI.

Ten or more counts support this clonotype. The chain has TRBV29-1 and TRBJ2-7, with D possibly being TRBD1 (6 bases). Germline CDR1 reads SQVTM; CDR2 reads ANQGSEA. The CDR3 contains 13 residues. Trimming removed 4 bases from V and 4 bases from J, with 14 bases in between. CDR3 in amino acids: CSVGGGAGYEQYF. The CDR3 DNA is TGCAGCGTTGGAGGGGGAGCTGGGTACGAGCAGTACTTC.

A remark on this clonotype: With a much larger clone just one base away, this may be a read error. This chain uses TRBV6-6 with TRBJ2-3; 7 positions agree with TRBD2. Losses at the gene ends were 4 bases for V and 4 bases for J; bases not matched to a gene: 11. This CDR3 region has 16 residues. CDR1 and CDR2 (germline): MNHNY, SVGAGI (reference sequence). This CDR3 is CASSFVSGRWSDTQYF. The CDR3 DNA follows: TGTGCCAGCAGTTTTGTATCCGGGAGGTGGTCAGATACGCAGTATTTT.

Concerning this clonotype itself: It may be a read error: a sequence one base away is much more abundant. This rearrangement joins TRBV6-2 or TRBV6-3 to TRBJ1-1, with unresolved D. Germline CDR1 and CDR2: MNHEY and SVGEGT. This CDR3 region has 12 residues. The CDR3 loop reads CSSSYSAVVAFF. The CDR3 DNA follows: TGTTCCAGCAGTTACTCGGCAGTTGTGGCTTTCTTT.

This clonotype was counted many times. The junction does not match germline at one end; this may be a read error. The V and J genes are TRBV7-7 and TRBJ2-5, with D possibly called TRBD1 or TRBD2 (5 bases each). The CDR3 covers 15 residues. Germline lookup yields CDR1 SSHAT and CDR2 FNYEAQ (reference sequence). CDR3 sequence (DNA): TGTGCTAGCAGCTTACGCCCAGGGAGCCAAGAGACCCAGTACTTC. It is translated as CASSLRPGSQETQYF.

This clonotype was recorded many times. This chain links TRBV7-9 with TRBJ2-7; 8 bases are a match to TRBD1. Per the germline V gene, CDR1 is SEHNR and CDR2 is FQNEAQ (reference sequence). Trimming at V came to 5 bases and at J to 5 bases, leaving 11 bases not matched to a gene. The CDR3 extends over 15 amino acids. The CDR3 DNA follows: TGTGCCAGCAGCCCTAGTCGAGGACAGGGCCACGAGCAGTACTTC. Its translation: CASSPSRGQGHEQYF.

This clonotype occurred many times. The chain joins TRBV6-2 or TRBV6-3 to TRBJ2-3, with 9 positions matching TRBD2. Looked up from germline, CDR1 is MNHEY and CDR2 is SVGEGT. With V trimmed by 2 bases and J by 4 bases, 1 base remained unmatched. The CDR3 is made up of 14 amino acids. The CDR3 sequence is CASSYGGGADTQYF. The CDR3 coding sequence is TGTGCCAGCAGTTACGGCGGGGGGGCAGATACGCAGTATTTT.

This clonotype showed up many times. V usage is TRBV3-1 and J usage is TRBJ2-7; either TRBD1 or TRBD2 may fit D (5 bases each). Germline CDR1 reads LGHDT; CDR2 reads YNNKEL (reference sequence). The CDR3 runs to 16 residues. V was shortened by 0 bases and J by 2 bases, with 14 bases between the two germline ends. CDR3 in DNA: TGTGCCAGCAGCCAAGATAAGAGGGGTTCGGCCTACGAGCAGTACTTC. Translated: CASSQDKRGSAYEQYF.

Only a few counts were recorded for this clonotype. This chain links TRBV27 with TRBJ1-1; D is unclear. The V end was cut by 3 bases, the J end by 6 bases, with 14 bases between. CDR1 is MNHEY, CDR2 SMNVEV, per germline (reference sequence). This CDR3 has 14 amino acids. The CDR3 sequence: CASSFDGSKAEAFF. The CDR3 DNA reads TGTGCCAGCAGTTTCGACGGAAGCAAGGCTGAAGCTTTCTTT.

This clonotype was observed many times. CDR3 loop: CAWSVGDSEAFF. In DNA form, the CDR3 reads TGTGCCTGGAGTGTCGGGGACAGCGAAGCTTTCTTT. The chain combines TRBV30 with TRBJ1-1; the match to TRBD1 covers 7 bases. V trimming: 0 bases; J trimming: 8 bases; junction bases outside the gene matches: 3. The CDR3 loop spans 12 amino acids. The germline gives CDR1 GTSNPN, CDR2 SVGIG (reference sequence).

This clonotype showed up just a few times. This CDR3 reads CSASDQGSYEQYF. CDR3 sequence (DNA): TGCAGTGCTAGCGATCAAGGGTCGTACGAGCAGTACTTC. The V call is TRBV20-1, the J call TRBJ2-7, with D hard to call. Between the trimmed V and J ends, which lost 3 bases and 4 bases, there was a span of 13 bases. Germline loops: CDR1 DFQATT, CDR2 SNEGSKA (reference sequence). This CDR3 comprises 13 residues.

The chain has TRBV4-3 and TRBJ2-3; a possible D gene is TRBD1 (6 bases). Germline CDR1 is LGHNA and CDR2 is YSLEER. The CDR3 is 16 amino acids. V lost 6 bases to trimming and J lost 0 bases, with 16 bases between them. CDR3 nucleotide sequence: TGCGCCAGCAGTGATAGGGCAGGGGCCAGCACAGATACGCAGTATTTT. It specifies CASSDRAGASTDTQYF.

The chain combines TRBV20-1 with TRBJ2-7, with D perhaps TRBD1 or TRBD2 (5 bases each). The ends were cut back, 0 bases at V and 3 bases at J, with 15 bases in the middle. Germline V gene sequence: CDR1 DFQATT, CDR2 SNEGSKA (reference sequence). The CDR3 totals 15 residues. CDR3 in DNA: TGCAGTGCTAGAGATGTTTTAGGGGAGCACTACGAGCAGTACTTC. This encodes CSARDVLGEHYEQYF.

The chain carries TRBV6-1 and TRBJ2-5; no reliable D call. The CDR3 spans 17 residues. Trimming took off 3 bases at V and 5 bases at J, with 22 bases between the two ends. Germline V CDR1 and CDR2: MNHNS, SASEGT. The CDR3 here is CASSEAGYSLGLETQYF. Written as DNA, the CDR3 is TGTGCCAGCAGTGAGGCCGGATATAGCCTTGGTCTGGAGACCCAGTACTTC.

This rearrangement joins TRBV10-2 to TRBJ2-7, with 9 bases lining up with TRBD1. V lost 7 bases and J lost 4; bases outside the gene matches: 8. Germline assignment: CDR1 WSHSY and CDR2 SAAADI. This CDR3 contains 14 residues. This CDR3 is CASNWVGTGYEQYF. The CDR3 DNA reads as TGCGCCAGCAATTGGGTCGGGACAGGGTACGAGCAGTACTTC.

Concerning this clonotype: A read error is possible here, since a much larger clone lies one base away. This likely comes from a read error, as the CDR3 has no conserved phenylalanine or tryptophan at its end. The CDR3: CASRVGNTEAFS. DNA for the CDR3: TGCGCCAGCAGAGTCGGGAACACTGAAGCTTTCTCT. This chain connects TRBV5-1 to TRBJ1-1; D gene ambiguous. V dropped 5 bases and J dropped 1 base, with 6 bases sitting between them. The CDR3 length is 12 residues. Germline V CDR1 and CDR2: SGHRS, YFSETQ.

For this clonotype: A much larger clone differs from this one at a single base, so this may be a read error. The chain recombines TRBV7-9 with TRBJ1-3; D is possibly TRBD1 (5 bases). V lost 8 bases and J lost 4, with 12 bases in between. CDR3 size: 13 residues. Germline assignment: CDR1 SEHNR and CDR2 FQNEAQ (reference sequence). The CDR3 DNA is TGTGCCAGCGCCGGGGGGAGAGGAAACACCATATATTTT. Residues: CASAGGRGNTIYF.

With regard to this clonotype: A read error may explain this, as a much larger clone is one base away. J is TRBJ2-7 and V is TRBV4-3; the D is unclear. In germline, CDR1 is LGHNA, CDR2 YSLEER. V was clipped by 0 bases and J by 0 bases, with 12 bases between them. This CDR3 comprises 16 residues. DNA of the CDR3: TGCGCCAGCAGCCAAGAGAGGCATTTACCCTCCTACGAGCAGTACTTC. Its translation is CASSQERHLPSYEQYF.

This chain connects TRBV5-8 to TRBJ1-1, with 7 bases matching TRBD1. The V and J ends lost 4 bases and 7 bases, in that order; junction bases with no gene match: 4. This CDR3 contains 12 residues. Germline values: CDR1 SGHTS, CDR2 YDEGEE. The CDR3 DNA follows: TGTGCCAGCAGCGTCGGGACAGTTGAAGCTTTCTTT. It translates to CASSVGTVEAFF.

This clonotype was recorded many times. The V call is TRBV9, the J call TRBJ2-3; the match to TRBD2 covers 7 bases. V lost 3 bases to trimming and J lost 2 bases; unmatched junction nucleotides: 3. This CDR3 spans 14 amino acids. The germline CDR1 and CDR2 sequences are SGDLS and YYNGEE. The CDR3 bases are TGTGCCAGCAGCGCAAGCGGGGTCACAGATACGCAGTATTTT. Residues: CASSASGVTDTQYF.

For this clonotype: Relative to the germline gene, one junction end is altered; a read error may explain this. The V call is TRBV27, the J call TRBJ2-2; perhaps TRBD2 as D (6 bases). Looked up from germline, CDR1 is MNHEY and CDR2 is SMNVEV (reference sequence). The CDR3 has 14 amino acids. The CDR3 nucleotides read TGTGCCAGCAACCTGGAGGGTAATGCCGGGGAGCTGCTTTTT. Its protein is CASNLEGNAGELLF.

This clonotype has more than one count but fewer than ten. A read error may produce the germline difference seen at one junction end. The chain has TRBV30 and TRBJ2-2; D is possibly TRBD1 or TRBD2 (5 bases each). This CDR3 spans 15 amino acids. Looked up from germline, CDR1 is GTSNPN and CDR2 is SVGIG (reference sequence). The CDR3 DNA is TGTGCCTGTAGTGGGAGCACAGGGAACACCGGGGAGCTGTTTTTT. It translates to CACSGSTGNTGELFF.

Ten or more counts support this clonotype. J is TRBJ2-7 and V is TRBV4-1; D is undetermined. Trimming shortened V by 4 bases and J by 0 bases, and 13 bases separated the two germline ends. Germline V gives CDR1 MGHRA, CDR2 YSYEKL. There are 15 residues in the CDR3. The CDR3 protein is CASSLDVGSSYEQYF. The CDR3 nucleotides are TGCGCCAGCAGCCTGGACGTGGGCAGCTCCTACGAGCAGTACTTC.